The 32 T cell receptor beta chains listed next were all sequenced from one sample in a study of blood T cell repertoires in COVID-19. Clones were sequenced by immunoSEQ multiplex PCR, and TCRdb holds only the in-frame ones, with some missing. Of roughly 200,000 clones listed, 84% are singletons. Material for sequencing was peripheral blood. These receptor sequences come from a woman aged 70-85 years with active or convalescent COVID-19.

For this clone: Other DNA variants within this sample encode the same CDR3. This rearrangement joins TRBV5-1 to TRBJ2-7; 10 bases align to TRBD1. CDR3 length: 14 amino acids. V lost 7 bases to trimming and J lost 2 bases; unmatched junction nucleotides: 6. The germline V gene has CDR1 SGHRS and CDR2 YFSETQ. The CDR3 coding sequence is TGCGCCAGCTCCTCCGGGACAGGGGCCTACGAGCAGTACTTC. It is translated as CASSSGTGAYEQYF.

The chain employs TRBV24-1 and TRBJ2-5; D might be TRBD2 (7 bases). In germline, CDR1 is KGHDR, CDR2 SFDVKD. V lost 4 bases and J 1 base, leaving 12 bases between the germline ends. CDR3 size: 15 residues. The CDR3 region has the DNA TGTGCCACCAGTGACCAGGGGAGGGGCCAAGAGACCCAGTACTTC. Protein product: CATSDQGRGQETQYF.

The chain links TRBV3-1 (or the pseudogene TRBV3-2) to TRBJ2-7, with a possible D match to TRBD2 (6 bases). The V end lost 4 bases, the J end lost 4 bases, and 11 bases lay between the germline ends. This CDR3 is 13 amino acids long. The germline V gene encodes CDR1 LGHDT and CDR2 YNNKEL (reference sequence). For the CDR3, the DNA is TGTGCCAGCAGCCTAGGTCGGGGGTACGAGCAGTACTTC. The encoded protein is CASSLGRGYEQYF.

Concerning this clone: This sample includes further DNA sequences coding for the same CDR3. The chain links TRBV5-6 to TRBJ2-1; 8 bases agree with TRBD2. V was pared by 0 bases and J by 5 bases, with 1 base of the junction left unmatched. There are 14 residues in the CDR3. Looked up from germline, CDR1 is SGHDT and CDR2 is YYEEEE. The CDR3 DNA reads TGTGCCAGCAGCTTGGGACTAGCGAACAATGAGCAGTTCTTC. Its protein product is CASSLGLANNEQFF. Full variable domain (missing parts from reference TRBV5-6 and TRBJ2-1): DAGVTQSPTHLIKTRGQQVTLRCSPKSGHDTVSWYQQALGQGPQFIFQYYEEEERQRGNFPDRFSGHQFPNYSSELNVNALLLGDSALYLCASSLGLANNEQFFGPGTRLTVL.

V and J are TRBV7-2 and TRBJ1-2; 10 bases align to TRBD1. Trimming took 1 base from V and 7 from J; bases not matched to a gene: 3. The CDR3 is made up of 14 amino acids. CDR1 and CDR2 (germline): SGHTA, FQGNSA. The CDR3 sequence is CASSLGQGAFGYTF. The CDR3, as DNA: TGTGCCAGCAGCTTAGGACAGGGGGCGTTTGGCTACACCTTC.

This clone came up once. The chain recombines TRBV19 with TRBJ2-7; 8 nucleotides align to TRBD1. The germline V gene has CDR1 LNHDA and CDR2 SQIVND (reference sequence). The CDR3 extends over 14 amino acids. Germline trimming cut 4 bases from V and 2 bases from J; bases unmatched to any gene: 4. DNA of the CDR3: TGTGCCAGTAGTACTTGGGACAGGACCTACGAGCAGTACTTC. It encodes CASSTWDRTYEQYF.

The gene calls are TRBV11-3 and TRBJ2-7; 9 nucleotides agree with TRBD2. The germline CDR1 and CDR2 sequences are SGHNT and YENEEA. The CDR3 spans 18 residues. Unmatched junction bases numbered 14, after V lost 3 bases and J lost 2 bases. Here the CDR3 DNA reads TGTGCCAGCAGCTTCCCCGATCATAGCGGGAGTAAGCCCTACGAGCAGTACTTC. It is translated as CASSFPDHSGSKPYEQYF.

This clone was observed once. The gene calls are TRBV6-1 and TRBJ2-7; 10 bases match TRBD1. The J segment lost 2 bases and the V segment lost 4 bases, leaving 11 bases of the junction unmatched. The length of the CDR3 is 17 residues. The V gene's germline CDR1 is MNHNS and CDR2 SASEGT. The CDR3 bases are TGTGCCAGCAGTGGGGGTGGTGACAGGGGGCGAGCCTACGAGCAGTACTTC. Its translation: CASSGGGDRGRAYEQYF.

The rearrangement links TRBV30 to TRBJ1-5; TRBD1 is a possible D gene (6 bases). The V end was cut by 3 bases, the J end by 13 bases, with 16 bases between. Germline CDR1 reads GTSNPN; CDR2 reads SVGIG (reference sequence). This CDR3 contains 12 residues. CDR3 sequence (DNA): TGTGCCTGGAGGGGGGCCGGATTTCGACAGCATTTT. Protein sequence: CAWRGAGFRQHF.

The chain couples TRBV6-5 to TRBJ1-1, with a weak D call TRBD1 (6 bases). Trimming removed 6 bases at V and 1 base at J, with 12 bases between. The CDR3 loop spans 14 amino acids. The germline gives CDR1 MNHEY, CDR2 SVGAGI. The CDR3: CASSLTGKNTEAFF. The CDR3 DNA sequence: TGTGCCAGCAGCTTAACAGGGAAGAACACTGAAGCTTTCTTT.

The chain has TRBV19 and TRBJ2-5, with 9 nucleotides matching TRBD1. V lost 5 bases to trimming and J lost 1 base; unmatched junction nucleotides: 8. This CDR3 comprises 16 residues. The germline gives CDR1 LNHDA, CDR2 SQIVND (reference sequence). This CDR3 is CASSWGTGSFQETQYF. CDR3 nucleotides: TGTGCCAGTAGTTGGGGGACAGGGAGTTTCCAAGAGACCCAGTACTTC. Combining the CDR3 with reference TRBV19 and TRBJ2-5 gives the whole variable domain DGGITQSPKYLFRKEGQNVTLSCEQNLNHDAMYWYRQDPGQGLRLIYYSQIVNDFQKGDIAEGYSVSREKKESFPLTVTSAQKNPTAFYLCASSWGTGSFQETQYFGPGTRLLVL.

The V and J genes are TRBV18 and TRBJ1-1; TRBD1 might be the D (5 bases). CDR1 is KGHSH and CDR2 is LQKENI in the germline V gene. This CDR3 region has 15 residues. The V end lost 3 bases, the J end lost 1 base, and 12 bases lay between the germline ends. DNA for the CDR3: TGTGCCAGCTCACCCTTCCTACAGGAGAACACTGAAGCTTTCTTT. Its protein is CASSPFLQENTEAFF. Based on the CDR3 plus reference TRBV18 and TRBJ1-1, the full variable domain is NAGVMQNPRHLVRRRGQEARLRCSPMKGHSHVYWYRQLPEEGLKFMVYLQKENIIDESGMPKERFSAEFPKEGPSILRIQQVVRGDSAAYFCASSPFLQENTEAFFGQGTRLTVV.

This rearrangement joins TRBV25-1 to TRBJ1-2; 9 nucleotides line up with TRBD1. Losses at the gene ends were 1 base for V and 0 bases for J; bases not matched to a gene: 6. Germline V gene lookup returns CDR1 MGHDK and CDR2 SYGVNS. The CDR3 loop spans 17 amino acids. CDR3 DNA: TGTGCCAGCAGTGAATCCGGGACAGGGTTTACTAACTATGGCTACACCTTC. This codes for CASSESGTGFTNYGYTF.

The V call is TRBV29-1, the J call TRBJ1-1, with TRBD1 matching over 7 bases. The germline gives CDR1 SQVTM, CDR2 ANQGSEA. V lost 3 bases and J lost 3; bases outside the gene matches: 10. CDR3 size: 15 residues. CDR3 amino acids: CSVEGWQGVDTEAFF. DNA for the CDR3: TGCAGCGTTGAGGGTTGGCAGGGGGTGGACACTGAAGCTTTCTTT. The entire variable domain, with the rest obtained from reference TRBV29-1 and TRBJ1-1, is as follows: SAVISQKPSRDICQRGTSLTIQCQVDSQVTMMFWYRQQPGQSLTLIATANQGSEATYESGFVIDKFPISRPNLTFSTLTVSNMSPEDSSIYLCSVEGWQGVDTEAFFGQGTRLTVV.

Comment on this clone: Other nucleotide sequences from this sample produce the same CDR3. This chain uses TRBV19 with TRBJ1-2, with a weak D call TRBD1 (6 bases). Germline CDR1 and CDR2: LNHDA and SQIVND (reference sequence). V lost 2 bases and J 2 bases, leaving 6 bases between the germline ends. The CDR3 spans 13 residues. CDR3: CASSITGNYGYTF. CDR3 in DNA: TGTGCCAGTAGTATAACAGGGAACTATGGCTACACCTTC.

The chain employs TRBV11-2 and TRBJ2-3, with 12 bases that match TRBD1. The V gene's germline CDR1 is SGHAT and CDR2 FQNNGV. The CDR3 is 16 residues long. V lost 4 bases to trimming and J lost 1 base; unmatched junction nucleotides: 3. The CDR3 loop is CASSWGQGAGTDTQYF. The CDR3 DNA is TGTGCCAGCAGCTGGGGACAGGGGGCAGGCACAGATACGCAGTATTTT. The entire variable domain, with the rest obtained from reference TRBV11-2 and TRBJ2-3, is as follows: EAGVAQSPRYKIIEKRQSVAFWCNPISGHATLYWYQQILGQGPKLLIQFQNNGVVDDSQLPKDRFSAERLKGVDSTLKIQPAKLEDSAVYLCASSWGQGAGTDTQYFGPGTRLTVL.

The V gene is TRBV11-2, the J gene TRBJ2-7, with D maybe TRBD2 (6 bases). The CDR3 runs to 15 residues. Trimming pared 2 bases from V and 2 bases from J, leaving 13 bases between. Per germline, CDR1 SGHAT and CDR2 FQNNGV. CDR3 protein: CASSLSWRGTYEQYF. CDR3 bases: TGTGCCAGCAGCTTAAGTTGGCGGGGAACCTACGAGCAGTACTTC.

This clone was observed a few times. This chain uses TRBV6-6 with TRBJ2-1; 9 bases agree with TRBD1. There are 15 residues in the CDR3. J lost 7 bases, V lost 6 bases, and 10 bases had no gene match. Per germline, CDR1 MNHNY and CDR2 SVGAGI (reference sequence). CDR3 residues: CASRLGQGTGNEQFF. The CDR3 nucleotides read TGTGCCAGCAGGCTGGGACAGGGAACGGGGAATGAGCAGTTCTTC.

This chain links TRBV4-2 with TRBJ2-3; 9 bases fit TRBD2. The CDR3 sequence is 15 residues long. V gave up 4 bases and J gave up 8 bases; unmatched junction bases: 10. Germline CDR1 LGHNA, CDR2 YNFKEQ. CDR3 in DNA: TGTGCCAGCAGCCCAACTAGCGGGTCCACCCCTACGCAGTATTTT. Amino acids: CASSPTSGSTPTQYF.

This clone has just one count. The genes are TRBV27 and TRBJ1-5, with D possibly matching TRBD1 (6 bases). Germline V lookup: CDR1 MNHEY, CDR2 SMNVEV (reference sequence). V lost 0 bases, J lost 5 bases, and 11 bases lay in between. The CDR3 totals 15 residues. The CDR3 DNA follows: TGTGCCAGCAGTTTATCCGGGGGGACATATCAGCCCCAGCATTTT. Its protein product is CASSLSGGTYQPQHF.

J is TRBJ1-6 and V is TRBV25-1, with no clear D. Germline lookup yields CDR1 MGHDK and CDR2 SYGVNS. V was shortened by 7 bases and J by 9 bases, with 16 bases between the two germline ends. The CDR3 covers 14 residues. The CDR3 protein is CASTEGRERSPLHF. As DNA, the CDR3 is TGTGCCAGCACCGAGGGAAGGGAACGTTCACCCCTCCACTTT.

The V gene is TRBV5-1, the J gene TRBJ2-2; D perhaps matches TRBD2 (6 bases). V was shortened by 4 bases and J by 6 bases, with 13 bases between the two germline ends. The V gene's germline CDR1 is SGHRS and CDR2 YFSETQ. The CDR3 spans 14 residues. The DNA of the CDR3 is TGCGCCAGCAGCATGGACTACCTCCCCGGGGAGCTGTTTTTT. Translating gives CASSMDYLPGELFF. Full variable domain (outside the CDR3, taken from reference TRBV5-1 and TRBJ2-2): KAGVTQTPRYLIKTRGQQVTLSCSPISGHRSVSWYQQTPGQGLQFLFEYFSETQRNKGNFPGRFSGRQFSNSRSEMNVSTLELGDSALYLCASSMDYLPGELFFGEGSRLTVL.

This clone was counted a few times. The chain is built from TRBV10-3 and TRBJ1-1; the D gene is possibly TRBD1 (6 bases). The CDR3 has 14 amino acids. V was clipped by 3 bases and J by 5 bases, with 13 bases between them. The germline V gene has CDR1 ENHRY and CDR2 SYGVKD. DNA of the CDR3: TGTGCCATCAGTGAAGGGTCAGGGGTTACTGAAGCTTTCTTT. Amino acid sequence: CAISEGSGVTEAFF.

The chain recombines TRBV5-8 with TRBJ1-5; 10 positions agree with TRBD1. Trimming at V came to 3 bases and at J to 3 bases, leaving 3 bases not matched to a gene. Germline V gene lookup returns CDR1 SGHTS and CDR2 YDEGEE. CDR3 length equals 15 residues. The CDR3 here is CASSSGTGVNQPQHF. CDR3 nucleotide sequence: TGTGCCAGCAGCTCCGGGACAGGGGTCAATCAGCCCCAGCATTTT. The whole variable domain, filled in from reference TRBV5-8 and TRBJ1-5, reads EAGVTQSPTHLIKTRGQQATLRCSPISGHTSVYWYQQALGLGLQFLLWYDEGEERNRGNFPPRFSGRQFPNYSSELNVNALELEDSALYLCASSSGTGVNQPQHFGDGTRLSIL.

The chain uses TRBV7-3 and TRBJ2-1; 7 bases align to TRBD1. CDR3 length equals 14 residues. V shed 5 bases and J 5 bases; nucleotides not matched to a gene: 6. The V gene's germline CDR1 is SGHTA and CDR2 FQGTGA. In nucleotides, the CDR3 is TGTGCCAGCAGCAAAGGGACAGCAAACAATGAGCAGTTCTTC. Translating it yields CASSKGTANNEQFF.

The V and J genes are TRBV4-2 and TRBJ1-5, with 8 bases fitting TRBD1. Per the germline V gene, CDR1 is LGHNA and CDR2 is YNFKEQ. The CDR3 runs 15 residues. Trimming at V came to 6 bases and at J to 6 bases, leaving 10 bases not matched to a gene. The CDR3 coding sequence is TGTGCCAGCAGACAAACCCGGGACAGGATTCAGCCCCAGCATTTT. This sequence encodes CASRQTRDRIQPQHF.

This chain joins TRBV9 and TRBJ1-1; TRBD1 matches at 8 bases. With 2 bases clipped from V and 4 bases from J, the junction kept 7 bases outside the gene matches. In germline, CDR1 is SGDLS, CDR2 YYNGEE. The CDR3 totals 15 residues. This chain's CDR3 is CASSVPRRGRTEAFF. The CDR3 bases are TGTGCCAGCAGCGTCCCCCGCAGGGGGCGCACTGAAGCTTTCTTT.

The chain uses TRBV7-9 and TRBJ2-1; D is ambiguous. Trimming stripped 5 bases from V and 5 bases from J, with 13 bases between. The germline CDR1 and CDR2 sequences are SEHNR and FQNEAQ (reference sequence). The CDR3 totals 14 residues. The CDR3 nucleotides are TGTGCCAGCAGCGTTAGAATCGTGAACAATGAGCAGTTCTTC. Residues: CASSVRIVNNEQFF.

V and J are TRBV5-1 and TRBJ2-4; D is perhaps TRBD1 (5 bases). Germline V lookup: CDR1 SGHRS, CDR2 YFSETQ. CDR3 size: 13 residues. V was cut by 2 bases and J by 6 bases, with 9 bases left in between. The CDR3 sequence: CASSLDTGNIQYF. As DNA, the CDR3 is TGCGCCAGCAGCTTAGACACAGGAAACATTCAGTACTTC.

This clone was found once. V gene TRBV7-9 combines with J gene TRBJ2-7, with TRBD1 matching over 10 bases. Germline V gene sequence: CDR1 SEHNR, CDR2 FQNEAQ (reference sequence). The CDR3 is made up of 14 amino acids. The V segment lost 5 bases and the J segment 2 bases; nucleotides outside the gene matches: 3. The CDR3 sequence is CASSGTGAPYEQYF. In DNA, the CDR3 is TGTGCCAGCAGCGGGACAGGGGCCCCCTACGAGCAGTACTTC.

The genes are TRBV4-1 and TRBJ2-7, with 8 bases fitting TRBD2. The CDR3 spans 13 residues. Germline assignment: CDR1 MGHRA and CDR2 YSYEKL. V was pared by 4 bases and J by 6 bases, with 5 bases of the junction left unmatched. The CDR3 DNA reads TGCGCCAGCAGCCCGGGAGCGGGAGTCGAGCAGTACTTC. This encodes CASSPGAGVEQYF.

This clone has only one observation. This sequence joins TRBV2 and TRBJ2-2; D is perhaps TRBD1 (5 bases). There are 14 residues in the CDR3. Germline V gives CDR1 SNHLY, CDR2 FYNNEI. The V end lost 4 bases, the J end lost 3 bases, and 9 bases lay between the germline ends. CDR3 bases: TGTGCCAGCAGTGTGGACAAATACACCGGGGAGCTGTTTTTT. It translates to CASSVDKYTGELFF.